These 29 T cell receptor beta chains were sequenced from one sample in a study of tumor and adjacent non-tumor tissue in lung cancer. The template was RNA from unsorted bulk tissue. Distant lung tissue was collected more than 3 cm away from the tumor edge. A modified ARM-PCR protocol with three rounds of nested PCR amplified TCRbeta. One entry per CDR3 protein results from TCRdb running MiXCR on the multiplex PCR reads. The sample records 75,000 to 95,000 distinct CDR3 sequences, 75% to 85% being singletons. Sequences were obtained from distant non-tumor lung tissue. These receptors came from a woman aged 45-65 years with non-small cell lung cancer.

Many counts were recorded for this clonotype. The CDR3 loop reads CASSRSEGSSWDEQYF. CDR3 bases: TGCGCCAGCAGCCGCTCGGAGGGGTCGAGCTGGGACGAGCAGTACTTC. V gene TRBV5-1 combines with J gene TRBJ2-7, with TRBD2 as a possible D gene (6 bases). Germline V lookup: CDR1 SGHRS, CDR2 YFSETQ. The germline V and J ends were trimmed by 4 bases and 5 bases, with 22 bases remaining between them. The CDR3 loop spans 16 amino acids.

As to this clonotype: Germline is not matched at one junction end, which may reflect a read error. The chain links TRBV24-1 to TRBJ2-5; 10 bases are shared with TRBD1. The CDR3 extends over 14 amino acids. Germline CDR1 is KGHDR and CDR2 is SFDVKD. CDR3 nucleotides: TGTGCCACCAGTGAAGGACAGGGGGGGGAGACACAGTACTTC. Amino acid sequence: CATSEGQGGETQYF.

With respect to this clonotype: One end of the junction fails to match germline, which may point to a read error. This chain joins TRBV6-1 and TRBJ1-5, with a possible D match to TRBD1 (6 bases). Germline V CDR1 and CDR2: MNHNS, SASEGT. The CDR3 contains 14 residues. The CDR3 sequence: CTSRGRGSNQPQHF. Here the CDR3 DNA reads TGTACCAGCCGGGGAAGGGGGAGCAATCAGCCCCAGCATTTT.

Of note for this clonotype: Its ends do not fully match the called genes, so a read error is possible. V gene TRBV20-1 combines with J gene TRBJ1-1; TRBD1 is a possible D gene (5 bases). This CDR3 has 13 amino acids. Germline loops: CDR1 DFQATT, CDR2 SNEGSKA (reference sequence). As DNA, the CDR3 is TGCAGTGCTATAGAGGGAGGGGTGACTGAAACTTTCTTT. Protein product: CSAIEGGVTETFF.

A single count supports this clonotype. The junction does not match germline at one end; this may be a read error. The V call is TRBV29-1, the J call TRBJ2-7; 12 positions agree with TRBD1. CDR1 and CDR2 from the germline V gene are SQVTM and ANQGSEA. The CDR3 contains 13 residues. The CDR3 nucleotides are TGCAGCGTACTGGGACAGGGGGCGTACGACCAGTACTTC. Protein: CSVLGQGAYDQYF.

The J gene is TRBJ2-3, the V gene TRBV29-1; D gene ambiguous. CDR1 and CDR2 (germline): SQVTM, ANQGSEA. The ends were cut back, 3 bases at V and 8 bases at J, with 6 bases in the middle. This CDR3 spans 10 amino acids. The CDR3 region is CSVDLPTQYF. In DNA form, the CDR3 reads TGCAGCGTTGATCTCCCTACGCAGTATTTT.

This clonotype was recorded only once. One base away lies a much larger clone, so this may be a sequencing read error. The rearrangement links TRBV28 to TRBJ2-5, with unresolved D. Trimming shortened V by 4 bases and J by 1 base, and 13 bases separated the two germline ends. The CDR3 contains 15 residues. Germline V gene sequence: CDR1 MDHEN, CDR2 SYDVKM. The CDR3: CASSSRAASQETQYF. In DNA, the CDR3 is TGTGCCAGCAGTTCCCGGGCGGCGAGCCAAGAGACCCAGTACTTC.

In regard to this clonotype: The junction does not match germline at one end; this may be a read error. V is TRBV5-1 and J is TRBJ2-2; D assignment may be TRBD1 or TRBD2 (5 bases each). Germline loops: CDR1 SGHRS, CDR2 YFSETQ. This CDR3 has 14 amino acids. DNA for the CDR3: TGCGTCAGCAGCCCGGGACGGTATACCGGGGAGCTGGTTTTT. Its protein product is CVSSPGRYTGELVF.

Note on this clonotype: This may stem from a read error, because a much larger clone lies one nucleotide away. V usage is TRBV5-1 and J usage is TRBJ1-4, with 10 nucleotides matching TRBD1. V gave up 4 bases and J gave up 7 bases; unmatched junction bases: 16. Germline V gives CDR1 SGHRS, CDR2 YFSETQ. CDR3 size: 18 residues. CDR3 nucleotides: TGCGCCAGCAGCCCTACCTTATTACGACAGGGGGCTGGTGAAAAACTGTTTTTT. As protein: CASSPTLLRQGAGEKLFF.

V and J are TRBV11-2 and TRBJ2-1; D not certain. The CDR3 has 13 residues. V shed 0 bases and J shed 16 bases, with 16 bases lying between them. CDR1 and CDR2 from the germline V gene are SGHAT and FQNNGV. This CDR3 reads CASSLEAGGERFF. The CDR3 DNA reads TGTGCCAGCAGCTTAGAGGCAGGCGGTGAGCGCTTCTTC.

In regard to this clonotype: The missing conserved phenylalanine or tryptophan at the end of this CDR3 makes a read error likely. V and J are TRBV10-2 and TRBJ2-7; perhaps TRBD2 as D (5 bases). This CDR3 comprises 14 residues. Germline CDR1 WSHSY, CDR2 SAAADI. DNA of the CDR3: TGCGCCAGCAGTGGGGAGCTTTTCTCCTATGAGCAGTACTTA. It yields the protein CASSGELFSYEQYL.

With respect to this clonotype: An end of the junction does not agree with germline; a read error may underlie this. CDR3 nucleotide sequence: TGCAGTGCAAGAAACCCCGGGACTAGCACAGATACGCGGTATTTT. Its protein product is CSARNPGTSTDTRYF. V is TRBV20-1 and J is TRBJ2-3; TRBD2 matches 9 bases. The CDR3 has 15 residues. Germline values: CDR1 DFQATT, CDR2 SNEGSKA (reference sequence).

As to this clonotype: One junction end does not reproduce the germline sequence, and a read error may be involved. As DNA, the CDR3 is TGCAGCGTTGAGGATCCAGGGGTCAATGAGCTGTTCTTC. Amino acid sequence: CSVEDPGVNELFF. The chain is built from TRBV29-1 and TRBJ2-1; possibly TRBD1 for D (6 bases). This CDR3 comprises 13 residues. Germline V gene sequence: CDR1 SQVTM, CDR2 ANQGSEA.

J is TRBJ1-2 and V is TRBV4-1; D is perhaps TRBD1 (5 bases). This CDR3 contains 15 residues. V was pared by 0 bases and J by 7 bases, with 15 bases between. CDR1 MGHRA and CDR2 YSYEKL come from the germline V gene. CDR3 protein: CASSQDCEGRIGYTF. Here the CDR3 DNA reads TGCGCCAGCAGCCAAGATTGTGAGGGGCGTATTGGCTACACCTTC.

This clonotype ranks as medium-sized. The CDR3 DNA reads TGTGCCAGCAGCTTGGGCAACAATGAGCAGTTCTTC. Protein sequence: CASSLGNNEQFF. The genes are TRBV5-4 and TRBJ2-1; D uncertain. The CDR3 extends over 12 amino acids. V was cut by 0 bases and J by 5 bases, with 3 bases left in between. Germline CDR1 is SGHNT and CDR2 is YYREEE (reference sequence).

This clonotype was detected many times. The V call is TRBV5-1, the J call TRBJ1-1; possibly TRBD1 for D (6 bases). Germline CDR1 SGHRS, CDR2 YFSETQ. The CDR3 has 15 amino acids. The V end was cut by 0 bases, the J end by 1 base, with 10 bases between. The CDR3 DNA reads TGCGCCAGCAGCTTGGTAGGCAGGGGGAACACTGAAGCTTTCTTT. This encodes CASSLVGRGNTEAFF.

To note about this clonotype: The junction departs from the called germline gene at one end, perhaps through a read error. The chain uses TRBV5-4 and TRBJ2-2, with 7 bases aligning to TRBD2. The germline V gene encodes CDR1 SGHNT and CDR2 YYREEE (reference sequence). The CDR3 length is 15 residues. The CDR3 region has the DNA TGTGCCAGCCAGCAAAACGGGGGGAACAGCGGGGAGCTGTTTTTT. This encodes CASQQNGGNSGELFF.

For this clonotype: This CDR3 is missing its conserved last phenylalanine or tryptophan, likely due to a read error. The genes are TRBV10-2 and TRBJ1-5; the D gene is possibly TRBD1 (5 bases). Germline V gene data show CDR1 as WSHSY and CDR2 as SAAADI. V lost 10 bases and J lost 7, with 20 bases in between. The length of the CDR3 is 14 residues. CDR3 region: CAISGAGAQQPQHL. CDR3 in DNA: TGCGCCATTAGTGGGGCTGGTGCGCAGCAGCCCCAGCATTTA.

Remarks on this clonotype: This likely comes from a read error, as the CDR3 has no conserved phenylalanine or tryptophan at its end. The chain recombines TRBV6-5 with TRBJ2-7; tentatively, D is TRBD1 (6 bases). CDR1 and CDR2 from the germline V gene are MNHEY and SVGAGI. Between the trimmed V and J ends, which lost 9 bases and 3 bases, there was a span of 15 bases. This CDR3 has 13 residues. CDR3 DNA sequence: TGTGCCAGTAGTCTGCGACAGGACTACGAGCAGTACTTG. It specifies CASSLRQDYEQYL.

Worth noting for this clonotype: This could be a read error, since a much larger clone is one nucleotide away. The chain links TRBV5-1 to TRBJ2-1, with D tentatively TRBD1 or TRBD2 (5 bases each). This CDR3 spans 15 amino acids. Germline CDR1 reads SGHRS; CDR2 reads YFSETQ. Trimming took off 0 bases at V and 5 bases at J, with 12 bases between the two ends. The CDR3 nucleotides are TGCGCCAGCAGCTTGGCTCGGGGCACCGACAATGAGCAGTTCTTC. Amino acid sequence: CASSLARGTDNEQFF.

In the case of this clonotype: A read error is possible here, since a much larger clone lies one base away. The J gene is TRBJ2-3, the V gene TRBV24-1; TRBD1 or TRBD2 may be the D gene (5 bases each). CDR3 length: 14 residues. The germline V gene encodes CDR1 KGHDR and CDR2 SFDVKD. The CDR3 spells CATSKWDGSETQYF. For the CDR3, the DNA is TGTGCCACCAGTAAATGGGACGGGTCAGAAACGCAGTATTTT.

Concerning this clonotype: No conserved phenylalanine or tryptophan ends this CDR3, so it is likely a read error. This chain connects TRBV29-1 to TRBJ2-1; D not resolved. The CDR3 runs to 17 residues. Looked up from germline, CDR1 is SQVTM and CDR2 is ANQGSEA. The CDR3: CSVEDLEGWRSYDEQFV. The CDR3 bases are TGCAGCGTTGAAGATCTAGAAGGGTGGAGATCCTACGATGAGCAGTTCGTC.

Regarding this clonotype: Germline and junction disagree at one end, which may indicate a read error. The chain has TRBV30 and TRBJ2-6; 10 bases are shared with TRBD2. CDR1 and CDR2 from the germline V gene are GTSNPN and SVGIG (reference sequence). The CDR3 is made up of 17 amino acids. CDR3 loop: CARSASGSSSGANILTF. CDR3 in DNA: TGTGCCCGGAGTGCTAGCGGGAGTAGCTCTGGGGCCAACATCCTGACTTTC.

Comment on this clonotype: The conserved phenylalanine or tryptophan is not found at the CDR3 terminus, so this likely reflects a read error. This rearrangement joins TRBV5-4 to TRBJ2-5; the match to TRBD2 covers 8 bases. The CDR3 length is 15 residues. Germline CDR1 reads SGHNT; CDR2 reads YYREEE (reference sequence). J gave up 5 bases and V 4 bases, and 10 bases lay outside the gene matches. CDR3 region: CASSPGGASAETQYI. In DNA, the CDR3 is TGTGCCAGCAGCCCGGGGGGGGCTAGTGCTGAGACCCAGTACATC.

This clonotype ranks as medium-sized. The chain is built from TRBV6-5 and TRBJ2-7; 10 bases fit TRBD1. The trim removed 2 bases at V and 5 bases at J, leaving 3 bases unmatched. CDR3 length: 14 residues. In germline, CDR1 is MNHEY, CDR2 SVGAGI. CDR3 region: CASSYRDRGDEQYF. CDR3 nucleotide sequence: TGTGCCAGCAGTTACCGGGACAGGGGCGACGAGCAGTACTTC.

This chain joins TRBV6-6 and TRBJ1-2; D is perhaps TRBD1 (6 bases). This CDR3 is 14 amino acids long. The germline gives CDR1 MNHNY, CDR2 SVGAGI (reference sequence). Trimming left V 5 bases short and J 6 bases short, with 16 bases between. CDR3 region: CASSTGTTNHGYTF. DNA for the CDR3: TGTGCCAGCAGTACTGGGACAACAAACCATGGCTACACCTTC.

This clonotype was counted only a few times. A much larger clone differs by one base, so this may be a read error. This chain links TRBV6-5 with TRBJ1-5; D unresolved. Germline V lookup: CDR1 MNHEY, CDR2 SVGAGI. Trimming took 4 bases from V and 1 from J, leaving 17 bases between them. The CDR3 loop spans 17 amino acids. CDR3 residues: CASSFTIPRESNQPQHF. CDR3 coding DNA: TGTGCCAGCAGTTTTACGATTCCCCGGGAGAGCAATCAGCCCCAGCATTTT.

The chain uses TRBV5-5 and TRBJ2-3; D not resolved. The germline V gene encodes CDR1 SGHKS and CDR2 YYEKEE (reference sequence). The length of the CDR3 is 14 residues. In DNA form, the CDR3 reads TGTACCAACAGCTTTCTAGAGAACACAGATACGCAGTATTTT. Translating gives CTNSFLENTDTQYF.

Details on this clonotype: A read error is likely, as this CDR3 ends without the conserved phenylalanine or tryptophan. This chain uses TRBV10-2 with TRBJ2-1; D ambiguous. Per the germline V gene, CDR1 is WSHSY and CDR2 is SAAADI. This CDR3 has 13 amino acids. The CDR3 DNA is TGTGCCAGCAGTGCTAGTACGGGCACTGAGCAGTTCATC. It specifies CASSASTGTEQFI.